These T cell receptor beta chains were read from a single sample in a study of T cell changes during pregnancy in multiple sclerosis. Sequenced by immunoSEQ multiplex PCR; TCRdb stores in-frame clones only, minus some. This table has just under 50,000 clones, 94% appearing once. The sequencing used CD4+ T cells from peripheral blood mononuclear cells, collected in the third trimester of pregnancy. These receptors all come from a female donor with multiple sclerosis, enrolled in a pregnancy study. Both conserved end residues are part of each CDR3. The order of the fields is J gene, V gene, D gene, clone size, CDR3 DNA, CDR3 protein. A D gene is named only where the DNA matches it firmly. Some rows mark clone size as missing; the rest say once, few, many or name a class of expanded clone.

J: TRBJ2-7; V: TRBV28; D: TRBD2; size: -; DNA: TGTGCCAGCAGCCCTGCCACTAGCGTCTACGAGCAGTACTTC; CDR3: CASSPATSVYEQYF
J: TRBJ1-6; V: TRBV4-1; D: -; size: -; DNA: TGCGCCAGCAGCCAAGAGGATTACAGGGTCTCCTATAATTCACCCCTCCACTTT; CDR3: CASSQEDYRVSYNSPLHF
J: TRBJ2-2; V: TRBV4-2; D: TRBD1; size: once; DNA: TGTGCCAGCAGCAGCCGCGGGACAGGTAACACCGGGGAGCTGTTTTTT; CDR3: CASSSRGTGNTGELFF
J: TRBJ1-4; V: TRBV9; D: TRBD1; size: -; DNA: TGTGCCAGCAGCGTAGCGCCAGACAGGGGTGAAAAACTGTTTTTT; CDR3: CASSVAPDRGEKLFF
J: TRBJ1-5; V: TRBV18; D: TRBD1; size: -; DNA: TGTGCCAGCTCACCACCGCGGGACAGGGGTCAGGTAAGCAATCAGCCCCAGCATTTT; CDR3: CASSPPRDRGQVSNQPQHF
J: TRBJ2-1; V: TRBV9; D: TRBD2; size: -; DNA: TGTGCCAGCAGCGTAGTCCTAGCGGGAGTTCATGAGCAGTTCTTC; CDR3: CASSVVLAGVHEQFF
J: TRBJ1-3; V: TRBV5-1; D: -; size: -; DNA: TGCGCCAGCAGCTTGAGTGCAGCGGGAAACACCATATATTTT; CDR3: CASSLSAAGNTIYF
J: TRBJ2-2; V: TRBV15; D: -; size: -; DNA: TGTGCCACCAGCAGAGGCGGGCAAGGCACCGGGGAGCTGTTTTTT; CDR3: CATSRGGQGTGELFF
J: TRBJ1-2; V: TRBV10-3; D: -; size: few; DNA: TGTGCCATCAGAAAGAGTTCAGGGGATTATGGCTACACCTTC; CDR3: CAIRKSSGDYGYTF
J: TRBJ1-2; V: TRBV7-9; D: -; size: -; DNA: TGTGCCAGCAGTTTCGACACCTATGGCTACACCTTC; CDR3: CASSFDTYGYTF
J: TRBJ1-6; V: TRBV6-5; D: TRBD1; size: -; DNA: TGTGCCAGCAGTTGGGGACAGGGGTACTCACCCCTCCACTTT; CDR3: CASSWGQGYSPLHF
J: TRBJ2-2; V: TRBV29-1; D: -; size: -; DNA: TGCAGCGTGGGCAACCAGGGCGGTCTAACCGGGGAGCTGTTTTTT; CDR3: CSVGNQGGLTGELFF
J: TRBJ2-2; V: TRBV27; D: TRBD2; size: -; DNA: TGTGCCAGCAGTTTTGTGGCTAGCGGGAGTTCCGGGGAGCTGTTTTTT; CDR3: CASSFVASGSSGELFF
J: TRBJ2-2; V: TRBV6-5; D: -; size: -; DNA: TGTGCCAGCAGTTACATCAGCGCCAGCACCGGGGAGCTGTTTTTT; CDR3: CASSYISASTGELFF
J: TRBJ2-4; V: TRBV19; D: TRBD2; size: once; DNA: TGTGCCAGTAGTATGGGACTAGCGGGAGGGCCCGGGGCAATCATTCAGTACTTC; CDR3: CASSMGLAGGPGAIIQYF
J: TRBJ1-4; V: TRBV6-5; D: -; size: -; DNA: TGTGCCAGCAGTTTCCGGAGCCTTGAAAAACTGTTTTTT; CDR3: CASSFRSLEKLFF
J: TRBJ2-2; V: TRBV18; D: TRBD2; size: -; DNA: TGTGCCAGCTCACCGTTCCCGGGACTAGCGGGTCCGAACACCGGGGAGCTGTTTTTT; CDR3: CASSPFPGLAGPNTGELFF
J: TRBJ1-1; V: TRBV28; D: -; size: -; DNA: TGTGCCAGCAGCTTCACCCGAGGAATGAACACTGAAGCTTTCTTT; CDR3: CASSFTRGMNTEAFF
J: TRBJ2-3; V: TRBV5-1; D: TRBD2; size: -; DNA: TGCGCCAGCAGTAGCGGGAGAGTTAAAGATACGCAGTATTTT; CDR3: CASSSGRVKDTQYF
J: TRBJ2-7; V: TRBV6-5; D: -; size: once; DNA: TGTGCCAGCACTTTACACTACGAGCAGTACTTC; CDR3: CASTLHYEQYF
J: TRBJ2-5; V: TRBV5-1; D: TRBD2; size: few; DNA: TGCGCCAGCAGCTTATTACCGGGACTAGCGGGGGAAGAGTACTTC; CDR3: CASSLLPGLAGEEYF
J: TRBJ1-2; V: TRBV2; D: -; size: -; DNA: TGTGCCAGTCTTTATAACTATGGCTACACCTTC; CDR3: CASLYNYGYTF